The present TCR beta chain was sequenced within a study of beta chain features in type 1 diabetes. Turning to the study itself: Analysis included under 120,000,000 sorted cells drawn from all samples.

Sequenced material consisted of expressed TCRB transcripts (all of the isolated RNA was reverse transcribed). About 3.57 million reads were obtained on average from naive, central memory and regulatory T cell samples. Assay: immunoSEQ multiplex PCR; the TCRdb copy retains only in-frame clones and omits some. The sample lists approximately 150,000 clones; 9% were seen once. This clone was found a few times. Its antigen remains unknown. This CDR3 is 14 amino acids long. V lost 3 bases and J 2 bases, leaving 8 bases between the germline ends. Looked up from germline, CDR1 is SGHVS and CDR2 is FNYEAQ. General study findings and limits: Across all four CD4+ subsets, people with type 1 diabetes showed modestly shorter TCRB CDR3s.

Sample: central memory CD4+ T cells from blood. The TCR was taken from a man in his thirties or forties with type 1 diabetes. V is TRBV7-6 and J is TRBJ1-3; D call uncertain. The CDR3 protein is CASSFPAAGNTIYF. CDR3 coding DNA: TGTGCCAGCAGCTTTCCGGCGGCTGGAAACACCATATATTTT. The variable domain in full, with the rest retrieved from reference TRBV7-6 and TRBJ1-3, is GAGVSQSPRYKVTKRGQDVALRCDPISGHVSLYWYRQALGQGPEFLTYFNYEAQQDKSGLPNDRFSAERPEGSISTLTIQRTEQRDSAMYRCASSFPAAGNTIYFGEGSWLTVV.